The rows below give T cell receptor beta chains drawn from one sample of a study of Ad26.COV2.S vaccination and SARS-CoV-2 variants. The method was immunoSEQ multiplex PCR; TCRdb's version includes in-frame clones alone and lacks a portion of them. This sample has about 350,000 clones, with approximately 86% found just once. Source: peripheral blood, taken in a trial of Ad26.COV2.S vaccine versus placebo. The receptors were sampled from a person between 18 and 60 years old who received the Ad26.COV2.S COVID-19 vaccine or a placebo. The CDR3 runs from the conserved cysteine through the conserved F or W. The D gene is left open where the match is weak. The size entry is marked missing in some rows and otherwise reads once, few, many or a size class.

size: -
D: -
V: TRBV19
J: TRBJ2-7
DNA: TGTGCCACCCGGGACCTCCACGAGCAGTACTTC
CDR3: CATRDLHEQYF

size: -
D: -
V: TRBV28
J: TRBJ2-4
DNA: TGTGCCAGCAGGCTGAGGAGGGTCAACTGGGGAAACATTCAGTACTTC
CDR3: CASRLRRVNWGNIQYF

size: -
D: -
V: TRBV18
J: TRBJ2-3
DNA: TGTGCCAGCTCACCACGAGGTGTGGGAGACACAGATACGCAGTATTTT
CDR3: CASSPRGVGDTDTQYF

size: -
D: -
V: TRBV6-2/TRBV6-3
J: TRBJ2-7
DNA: TGTGCCAGCAGTTACACAGACAGGTGGCAGAACGAGCAGTACTTC
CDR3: CASSYTDRWQNEQYF

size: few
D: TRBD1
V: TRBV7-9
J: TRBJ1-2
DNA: TGTGCCAGCAGCTTAGCCCAACAGGGGTTCTATGGCTACACCTTC
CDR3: CASSLAQQGFYGYTF

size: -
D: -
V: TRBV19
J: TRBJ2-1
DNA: TGTGCCAGTAGTTCGCAGGGGGGCGTTAATGAGCAGTTCTTC
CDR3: CASSSQGGVNEQFF

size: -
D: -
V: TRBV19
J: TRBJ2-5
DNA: TGTGCCAGTAGTACCTCGCCAAGGGGAGAGACCCAGTACTTC
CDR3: CASSTSPRGETQYF

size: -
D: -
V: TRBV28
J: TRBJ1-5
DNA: TGTGCCAGCAGTACCGCCCCAGCACAGCATTTT
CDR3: CASSTAPAQHF

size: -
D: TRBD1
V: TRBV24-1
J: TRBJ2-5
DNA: TGTGCCACCAGTGATCAGACAGGGGGGGTCTTAGAGACCCAGTACTTC
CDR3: CATSDQTGGVLETQYF

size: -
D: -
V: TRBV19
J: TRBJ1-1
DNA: TGTGCCAGTAGTATATCCTTTGAAGCTTTCTTT
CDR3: CASSISFEAFF

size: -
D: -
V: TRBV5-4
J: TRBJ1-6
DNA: TGTGCCAGCAGCTTGCCAGGGCTGAGTTCACCCCTCCACTTT
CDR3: CASSLPGLSSPLHF

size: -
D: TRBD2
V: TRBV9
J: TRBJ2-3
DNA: TGTGCCAGCAGCCCGTTAGCGGGGGGGTCCACAGATACGCAGTATTTT
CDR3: CASSPLAGGSTDTQYF